This TCR beta chain was found in a study of CD8+CD57+ T cells in acquired aplastic anemia. Study findings and constraints: Controls did not differ significantly from patients in CD8+ Simpson's diversity. Between patients and controls, 25 to 30 CD8+ CDR3 sequences were found in common.

This clonotype was detected ten times or more. Its antigen is unknown. V was cut by 3 bases and J by 7 bases, with 12 bases left in between. The length of the CDR3 is 14 residues. The germline CDR1 and CDR2 sequences are SGHNT and YENEEA. Genomic DNA templated the TCR beta VDJ and CDR3 profiling. TCRdb fed the reads into MiXCR, producing one record per CDR3 protein. The sample carries fewer than 150,000 distinct CDR3 sequences, 40% to 60% recorded once. The chain combines TRBV11-3 with TRBJ2-2, with D possibly matching TRBD1 (5 bases). The material sequenced was sorted CD4+, CD8+, or CD8+CD57+ T cells (not recorded which) from PBMCs. The clonotype was recovered from a human donor in good health, serving as a control. CDR3: CASSFVAQGGELFF. The DNA of the CDR3 is TGTGCCAGCAGCTTTGTTGCCCAGGGCGGGGAGCTGTTTTTT. The variable domain in full, completed from reference TRBV11-3 and TRBJ2-2, reads EAGVVQSPRYKIIEKKQPVAFWCNPISGHNTLYWYLQNLGQGPELLIRYENEEAVDDSQLPKDRFSAERLKGVDSTLKIQPAELGDSAVYLCASSFVAQGGELFFGEGSRLTVL.